The subject of this entry is one T cell receptor (beta chain). Its binding antigen is unknown. Qualities for individual bases were not recorded, and no much larger clone is one base off. The data derive from a study of OX40 agonist ivuxolimab in advanced cancers. Context from the whole study: Ivuxolimab, which targeted the costimulatory receptor OX40 (CD134), was an agonistic, fully human IgG2 monoclonal antibody. Intravenous ivuxolimab was administered to patients every 2 weeks at six dose levels: 0.01, 0.1, 0.3, 1.5, 3 and 10 mg/kg. Of the approximately 53 patients in dose escalation, about 20 had hepatocellular carcinoma, approximately 15 had melanoma, 9 had renal cell carcinoma and 9 had head and neck cancer. A male proportion of about 79% and a mean age of around 60 years, ranging from about 20 to 79, were recorded for the dose-escalation cohort. Prior anti-PD-1, anti-PD-L1 or anti-CTLA-4 therapy was permitted, and checkpoint inhibitors had been received by around 39% of dose-escalation patients. Partial responses were achieved by three dose-escalation patients, of whom one had hepatocellular carcinoma and two had cutaneous melanoma. The purpose of peripheral TCRbeta sequencing was to test whether ivuxolimab changed TCR sequence diversity and led to clonal T-cell expansion. The paper reports the monotherapy dose-escalation portion (N of about 54 patients) of the phase I ivuxolimab trial.

Results and caveats for the whole study, not just this receptor: At doses of 0.1 to 3.0 mg/kg, clonal expansion of both CD4+ and CD8+ blood T cells was observed from baseline to week 6. The antigen specificity of the peripheral T cells that underwent clonal expansion was not determined. Low levels of normalized T-cell clonal expansion were also shown by some nonresponding patients. After ivuxolimab, more expanded clones were found on average in CD8+ T cells than in CD4+ T cells. In the 0.1-3.0 mg/kg groups, partial responders were among the patients with the lowest normalized peripheral clonal expansion, particularly in CD8+ T cells.

Per the germline V gene, MDHEN is the CDR1 and SYDVKM is the CDR2. V and J lose 8 bases and 0 bases, and a span of 14 bases separates them. The CDR3 numbers 16 residues from cysteine through phenylalanine. The DNA shown is the 48-base CDR3, in frame from base 1. The trial excluded patients who had a history of autoimmune disease or were on systemic immunosuppression. In every dose cohort, peripheral blood was drawn for TCR sequencing at baseline, cycle 4 day 1, and cycle 7 day 1. The samples were drawn from a first-in-human, open-label, multicenter phase I dose-escalation trial of ivuxolimab. Adults with locally advanced or metastatic head and neck squamous cell, hepatocellular, melanoma or renal cell carcinoma were enrolled in the trial. Before TCR sequencing, CD4+ and CD8+ T cells were separately sorted from peripheral blood. For sequencing of the TCRbeta CDR3 region, genomic DNA was extracted from the sorted cells. The immunoSEQ Assay was used to sequence the TCRbeta CDR3 regions. Imported from immuneACCESS, the table was reduced by TCRdb to in-frame sequences with V and J called. These copies leave out some clones; in studies compared against another copy, an unresolved V gene accounts for under half, and the cause of the remainder is not known. A total of about 18,000 clones appear in this sample, about two thirds of them only once. The ten largest make up around 15% of the sample.

The clonotype originates from an adult with an advanced solid tumor such as melanoma, head and neck, liver or kidney cancer. The chain couples TRBV28 to TRBJ2-6, with the D segment identity uncertain. The sequencing used CD4+ or CD8+ T cells sorted from blood, collected in a trial of the OX40 agonist ivuxolimab. The CDR3 region: CASATITNSGANVLTF. Here is the DNA: TGTGCCAGCGCAACGATTACCAACTCTGGGGCCAACGTCCTGACTTTC.